Listed below are T cell receptor beta chains from one sample, sequenced in a study of shared clonotypes between healthy human individuals. The data were produced by immunoSEQ multiplex PCR, yet TCRdb's version contains in-frame clones alone and is incomplete. The sample includes just over 2,000,000 clones, over 85% of them seen just once. The specimen sequenced was naive CD4+ T cells sorted from blood. These receptors originate from a man aged 18 to 35 in good health. The CDR3 runs from the conserved cysteine through the conserved F or W. D genes are given only for firm matches. The listing skips clone size in some rows; elsewhere it reads once, few, many or a size class.

>TRBV5-1|TRBD1|-|TRBJ1-4
TGCGCCAGCAGCGTGGCCCCAGGGGGCGTCAATAATGAAAAACTGTTTTTT
CASSVAPGGVNNEKLFF
>TRBV11-3|TRBD1|-|TRBJ2-3
TGTGCCAGCAGCTCCCGGACAGGGGTAGATACGCAGTATTTT
CASSSRTGVDTQYF
>TRBV27|-|-|TRBJ2-5
TGTGCCAGCAGTACCACGGGACGCCGCCAAGAGACCCAGTACTTC
CASSTTGRRQETQYF
>TRBV5-1|-|-|TRBJ1-6
TGCGCCAGCAGCTTGGAGGGCCTAGTTACACCCCTCCACTTT
CASSLEGLVTPLHF
>TRBV10-1|-|-|TRBJ2-7
TGCGCCAGCAGGCTCCGGGACACATCCTACGAGCAGTACTTC
CASRLRDTSYEQYF
>TRBV2|TRBD1|-|TRBJ2-3
TGTGCCAGCAGACTAGACAGGGGAATCACAGATACGCAGTATTTT
CASRLDRGITDTQYF
>TRBV7-9|-|-|TRBJ1-2
TGTGCCAGCAGCTTAGGGGAAAACTATGGCTACACCTTC
CASSLGENYGYTF
>TRBV4-3|-|-|TRBJ1-2
TGCGCCAGCAGCCAAGGGGGAGGGCTCAACTATGGCTACACCTTC
CASSQGGGLNYGYTF
>TRBV4-3|TRBD1|once|TRBJ1-1
TGCGCCAGCAGCCCCGGACAGGGGTCGGGGAACACTGAAGCTTTCTTT
CASSPGQGSGNTEAFF
>TRBV19|-|-|TRBJ1-1
TGTGCCAGTAGCTATGATGGGGGTGAAGCTTTCTTT
CASSYDGGEAFF
>TRBV6-5|TRBD1|-|TRBJ1-2
TGTGCCAGCAGTGGGACAGGGGGTAGCTACACCTTC
CASSGTGGSYTF
>TRBV10-3|TRBD2|-|TRBJ2-3
TGTGCCATCAGTGAGTCCAGCGGGAGGAATACGCAGTATTTT
CAISESSGRNTQYF
>TRBV25-1|-|-|TRBJ1-6
TGTGCCAGCAGTGAGTCTGGGGTTTCACCCCTCCACTTT
CASSESGVSPLHF
>TRBV30|-|-|TRBJ1-5
TGTGCCTGGAGGGGACCCCTTTATAATTATAGCAATCAGCCCCAGCATTTT
CAWRGPLYNYSNQPQHF
>TRBV11-2|TRBD2|-|TRBJ2-3
TGTGCCAGCAGCTCACGCGTCAAGGGCGGGAGGGTGTCAGATACGCAGTATTTT
CASSSRVKGGRVSDTQYF
>TRBV5-1|-|-|TRBJ2-1
TGCGCCAAAGAGGGGAGGAACAATGAGCAGTTCTTC
CAKEGRNNEQFF
>TRBV9|TRBD2|-|TRBJ2-5
TGTGCCAGCAGCGTAGAAGGGACTAGCGGTTGCCAAGAGACCCAGTACTTC
CASSVEGTSGCQETQYF
>TRBV7-9|-|-|TRBJ1-4
TGTGCCAGCAGCTTAGACGGACAGCCGAATGAAAAACTGTTTTTT
CASSLDGQPNEKLFF
>TRBV6-5|-|-|TRBJ1-3
TGTGCCAGCAGACCCTCCGGGACAACCGGAAACACCATATATTTT
CASRPSGTTGNTIYF
>TRBV10-3|-|-|TRBJ1-1
TGTGCCATCAGTGAGTCTCAGGGGCGCTTCGCTTTCTTT
CAISESQGRFAFF
>TRBV10-3|-|-|TRBJ1-2
TGTGCCATCAGTGAGTCCCAGGAGATTCCTAACTATGGCTACACCTTC
CAISESQEIPNYGYTF
>TRBV27|-|-|TRBJ2-5
TGTGCCAGCACCGTACCTTACCAAGAGACCCAGTACTTC
CASTVPYQETQYF
>TRBV10-3|TRBD2|-|TRBJ2-1
TGTGCCATCAGTGAGTCGAGCAGCGGGAGGATGGATGAGCAGTTCTTC
CAISESSSGRMDEQFF
>TRBV27|TRBD1|-|TRBJ1-6
TGTGCCAGCAGCGTGGGACAGGGAAATTCACCCCTCCACTTT
CASSVGQGNSPLHF
>TRBV27|TRBD2|-|TRBJ2-7
TGTGCCAGCAGGGGACTAGCGCCTTCCTACGAGCAGTACTTC
CASRGLAPSYEQYF
>TRBV6-5|-|-|TRBJ2-3
TGTGCCAGCAGACGTGGGGCAGATACGCAGTATTTT
CASRRGADTQYF
>TRBV7-8|TRBD2|-|TRBJ2-7
TGTGCCAGCAGCTCTAGCGGGAGGGTCTACGAGCAGTACTTC
CASSSSGRVYEQYF
>TRBV7-7|-|-|TRBJ2-5
TGTGCTAGCAGCCCCCAACAGGCAGAGACCCAGTACTTC
CASSPQQAETQYF
>TRBV7-6|-|-|TRBJ1-6
TGTGCCAGCAGCTCCGACAACCAACAGGGCGGTTCACCCCTCCACTTT
CASSSDNQQGGSPLHF
>TRBV5-4|-|-|TRBJ2-1
TGTGCCAGCAGCCCCCCGGCGGTCTCCTACAATGAGCAGTTCTTC
CASSPPAVSYNEQFF
>TRBV5-1|-|-|TRBJ2-7
TGCGCCAGCAGTCGTTCCGGGACCAGGGACGAGCAGTACTTC
CASSRSGTRDEQYF
>TRBV14|TRBD1|once|TRBJ1-1
TGTGCCAGCAGCGCTGACAGGGTTGTCGCTTTCTTT
CASSADRVVAFF
>TRBV28|-|-|TRBJ1-4
TGTGCCAGCAGCCCGGACAGAAGAAATGAAAAACTGTTTTTT
CASSPDRRNEKLFF
>TRBV7-3|-|-|TRBJ2-3
TGTGCCAGCAGCCCCACCCGACTAGAAGTTGATACGCAGTATTTT
CASSPTRLEVDTQYF
>TRBV2|-|-|TRBJ1-5
TGTGCCAGCAGTGACCCAGGGGTGCCCCAGCATTTT
CASSDPGVPQHF
>TRBV12-5|-|-|TRBJ1-1
TGTGCTAGTGGTTTCAACAGTGTGAACACTGAAGCTTTCTTT
CASGFNSVNTEAFF
>TRBV7-9|TRBD1|-|TRBJ1-1
TGTGCCAGCAGCACTCACATATCCTCAGGGGGTTTGGCTGAAGCTTTCTTT
CASSTHISSGGLAEAFF
>TRBV28|-|-|TRBJ1-2
TGTGCCAGCACCACCCGGGCGGACTATGGCTACACCTTC
CASTTRADYGYTF
>TRBV18|-|-|TRBJ2-3
TGTGCCAGCGGCAACGGGGCAGATACTAGCACAGATACGCAGTATTTT
CASGNGADTSTDTQYF
>TRBV2|-|-|TRBJ2-5
TGTGCCAGCAGTGGCCCCCACAGGGCTAAAGAGACCCAGTACTTC
CASSGPHRAKETQYF
>TRBV27|TRBD2|-|TRBJ2-7
TGTGCCAGCAGTTCCCGGACTAGCGGGAGCACCTACGAGCAGTACTTC
CASSSRTSGSTYEQYF
>TRBV5-1|-|-|TRBJ2-7
TGCGCCAGCAGCTTGGGTGGGTACGAGCAGTACTTC
CASSLGGYEQYF
>TRBV7-6|TRBD1|-|TRBJ2-3
TGTGCCAGCAGCTTAGCAATCAGGACAGGGGGATCGGTTAGCACAGATACGCAGTATTTT
CASSLAIRTGGSVSTDTQYF
>TRBV29-1|TRBD1|-|TRBJ1-3
TGCAGCGGCGCACAGGGGCCTGGAAACACCATATATTTT
CSGAQGPGNTIYF
>TRBV18|-|-|TRBJ2-7
TGTGCCAGCTCACCACGAACAGATCCCTACGAGCAGTACTTC
CASSPRTDPYEQYF
>TRBV5-6|TRBD2|-|TRBJ2-3
TGTGCCAGCAGCTTGGCCGGTTTAGCGGGGGCCCCTAGCACAGATACGCAGTATTTT
CASSLAGLAGAPSTDTQYF
>TRBV6-1|-|-|TRBJ1-5
TGTGCCAGCAGCGAACCAGGCTTTTATAGCAATCAGCCCCAGCATTTT
CASSEPGFYSNQPQHF